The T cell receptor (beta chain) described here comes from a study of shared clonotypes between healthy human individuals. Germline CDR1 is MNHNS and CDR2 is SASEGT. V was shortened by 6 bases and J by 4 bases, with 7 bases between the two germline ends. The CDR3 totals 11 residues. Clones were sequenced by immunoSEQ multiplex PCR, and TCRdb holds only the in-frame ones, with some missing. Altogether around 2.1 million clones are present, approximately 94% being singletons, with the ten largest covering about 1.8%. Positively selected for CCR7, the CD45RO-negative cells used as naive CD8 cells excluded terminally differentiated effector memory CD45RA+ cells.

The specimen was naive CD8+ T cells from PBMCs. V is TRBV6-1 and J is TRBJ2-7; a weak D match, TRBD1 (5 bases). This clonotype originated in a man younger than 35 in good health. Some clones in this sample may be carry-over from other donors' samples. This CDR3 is CASRDIYEQYF. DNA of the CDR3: TGTGCCAGCAGGGACATTTACGAGCAGTACTTC.